This TCR beta chain was retrieved from a study of blood T cells in healthy people across ages. No fewer than 7 million PBMCs went into each sample. The length of the CDR3 is 14 residues. Germline-derived CDR1 and CDR2 are SGHDT and YYEEEE. The V gene end was trimmed by 0 bases and the J gene end by 10 bases; junction bases not matched to a gene: 4. Using a J-beta primer mix together with a sample-barcoded 5' primer, a second PCR was run for about 6 to 11 cycles. TCRdb re-derived calls from the 5' RACE reads in MiXCR, one entry per CDR3 protein. This table holds approximately 850,000 distinct CDR3 sequences, around 45% found once. This clonotype was detected only a few times. What it binds is not known. General study points: Total diversity from one million sequenced T cells was likely underestimated. Strong correlation existed between TCR beta diversity and naive T cell percentage. The study found more naive CD4+ cells and higher diversity in long-lived than aged donors.

The sequence came from a man aged 55 to 70 in good health. Sequenced material: blood. The chain is built from TRBV5-6 and TRBJ2-1; TRBD2 matches 10 bases. The DNA of the CDR3 is TGTGCCAGCAGCTTGGTGGGGACTAGCGAGGAGCAGTTCTTC. Encoded protein: CASSLVGTSEEQFF.